Following are 12 T cell receptor beta chains from one sample sequenced in a study of T cells in Graves' hyperthyroidism and ophthalmopathy. Regions amplified from RNA transcripts were the TCR beta CDR3 regions. First-round RT-PCR of the TCR CDR3 relied on the HTBI primer set. TCRdb independently ran MiXCR on the multiplex PCR reads; one entry per CDR3 protein. The sample lists approximately 420,000 distinct CDR3 sequences, 14% to 15% seen once, with approximately 32% in the top ten. The sequencing input was blood. These receptor sequences come from a woman in her 30s with Graves' hyperthyroidism.

There are many counts of this clonotype. The rearrangement links TRBV7-3 to TRBJ2-2, with D maybe TRBD2 (7 bases). CDR1 and CDR2 (germline): SGHTA, FQGTGA. The CDR3 runs 17 residues. The V gene lost 1 base and the J gene lost 5 bases, with 17 bases spanning the gap. The CDR3 DNA reads as TGTGCCAGCAGCTTAAATGGGGGGCTAGCGGAGACCGGGGAGCTGTTTTTT. It specifies CASSLNGGLAETGELFF.

The rearrangement joins TRBV20-1 to TRBJ2-7, with 10 bases fitting TRBD1. Germline CDR1 reads DFQATT; CDR2 reads SNEGSKA (reference sequence). The CDR3 length is 17 residues. The trim removed 1 base at V and 1 base at J, leaving 10 bases unmatched. The CDR3 DNA sequence: TGCAGTGCTAGAGTCGGGGGACAGGGGCGTGTTTCCTACGAGCAGTACTTC. Protein product: CSARVGGQGRVSYEQYF.

This clonotype occurred many times. V and J are TRBV2 and TRBJ2-1; no reliable D call. Between the trimmed V and J ends, which lost 1 base and 5 bases, there was a span of 12 bases. The CDR3 has 15 amino acids. Germline V CDR1 and CDR2: SNHLY, FYNNEI. CDR3 sequence reads: CASSEEPATDNEQFF. The DNA of the CDR3 is TGTGCCAGCAGTGAAGAACCGGCGACGGACAATGAGCAGTTCTTC.

The chain links TRBV7-8 to TRBJ1-2; D gene ambiguous. Germline-derived CDR1 and CDR2 are SGHVS and FQNEAQ. The CDR3 contains 15 residues. The V gene lost 1 base and the J gene lost 0 bases, with 9 bases spanning the gap. The CDR3 DNA follows: TGTGCCAGCAGCTTAGTGGTGGACTCTAACTATGGCTACACCTTC. The encoded protein is CASSLVVDSNYGYTF. Drawing the rest from reference TRBV7-8 and TRBJ1-2, the complete variable domain is GAGVSQSPRYKVAKRGQDVALRCDPISGHVSLFWYQQALGQGPEFLTYFQNEAQLDKSGLPSDRFFAERPEGSVSTLKIQRTQQEDSAVYLCASSLVVDSNYGYTFGSGTRLTVV.

The chain couples TRBV19 to TRBJ2-7, with 10 nucleotides matching TRBD1. The V gene end was trimmed by 4 bases and the J gene end by 2 bases; junction bases not matched to a gene: 11. CDR1 LNHDA and CDR2 SQIVND come from the germline V gene (reference sequence). The CDR3 consists of 17 residues. The CDR3 DNA is TGTGCCAGTAGTAACTCCTTCGACAGGGGGCGCCCCTACGAGCAGTACTTC. Translating it yields CASSNSFDRGRPYEQYF.

The rearrangement uses TRBV28 and TRBJ1-6, with 7 positions matching TRBD1. Trimming removed 6 bases from V and 7 bases from J; junction bases left unmatched: 9. The length of the CDR3 is 15 residues. From germline, CDR1 is MDHEN and CDR2 SYDVKM. CDR3 coding DNA: TGTGCCAGCAGCCTATCTACAGGGGTCAATTCACCCCTCCACTTT. This sequence encodes CASSLSTGVNSPLHF.

This clonotype was counted ten times or more. The chain uses TRBV24-1 and TRBJ1-4, with no clear D. The V and J ends lost 1 base and 3 bases respectively, with 8 bases between them. There are 15 residues in the CDR3. Per the germline V gene, CDR1 is KGHDR and CDR2 is SFDVKD. The CDR3 DNA is TGTGCCACCAGTGATTTAGGGTTTTCTAATGAAAAACTGTTTTTT. Amino acid sequence: CATSDLGFSNEKLFF.

Many counts were recorded for this clonotype. The V call is TRBV5-1, the J call TRBJ2-7, with a tentative D call TRBD2 (5 bases). With 3 bases removed from V and 5 bases from J, the gap between germline ends came to 18 bases. The CDR3 spans 15 residues. Germline lookup yields CDR1 SGHRS and CDR2 YFSETQ. The chain's CDR3 is CASSYRLQLGNEQYF. As DNA, the CDR3 is TGCGCCAGCAGCTACCGACTACAACTTGGGAACGAGCAGTACTTC.

At least ten counts were recorded for this clonotype. This rearrangement joins TRBV7-8 to TRBJ2-7, with TRBD1 identical over 10 bases. CDR1 and CDR2 (germline): SGHVS, FQNEAQ. The CDR3 runs to 14 residues. J was trimmed by 6 bases and V by 3 bases; bases with no gene match: 5. The CDR3 loop is CASSFGDRGSEQYF. The CDR3 bases are TGTGCCAGCAGCTTCGGGGACAGGGGATCCGAGCAGTACTTC.

A word on this clonotype: A much bigger clone sits one base away, suggesting this may be a read error. This chain joins TRBV7-9 and TRBJ2-4; either TRBD1 or TRBD2 may supply D (5 bases each). In germline, CDR1 is SEHNR, CDR2 FQNEAQ (reference sequence). The ends were cut back, 5 bases at V and 0 bases at J, with 14 bases in the middle. This CDR3 spans 16 amino acids. The CDR3, as DNA: TGTGCCAGCAGCCCCACCGGGGCGCTAGCCAAAAACATTCAGTACTTC. This sequence encodes CASSPTGALAKNIQYF. Full variable domain (outside the CDR3, taken from reference TRBV7-9 and TRBJ2-4): DTGVSQNPRHKITKRGQNVTFRCDPISEHNRLYWYRQTLGQGPEFLTYFQNEAQLEKSRLLSDRFSAERPKGSFSTLEIQRTEQGDSAMYLCASSPTGALAKNIQYFGAGTRLSVL.

The chain recombines TRBV6-2 or TRBV6-3 with TRBJ2-7, with TRBD2 matching 8 bases. Germline V gene data show CDR1 as MNHEY and CDR2 as SVGEGT. The CDR3 consists of 13 residues. The J segment lost 6 bases and the V segment lost 10 bases, leaving 11 bases of the junction unmatched. DNA of the CDR3: TGTGCCATCCGCCGGGCTAGCGGGTGCGAGCAGTACTTC. This gives the protein CAIRRASGCEQYF.

The rearrangement links TRBV20-1 to TRBJ2-7; TRBD2 matches 7 bases. There are 14 residues in the CDR3. V lost 6 bases to trimming and J lost 3 bases; unmatched junction nucleotides: 11. Per germline, CDR1 DFQATT and CDR2 SNEGSKA (reference sequence). CDR3 sequence: CSAYKAGTIYEQYF. The CDR3 nucleotides are TGCAGTGCGTATAAAGCGGGAACCATCTACGAGCAGTACTTC.